This TCR beta chain was obtained from a study of long-term antiretroviral therapy in people with HIV. As for this clone: The antigen is unknown.

Germline V gene lookup returns CDR1 SQVTM and CDR2 ANQGSEA. After removal of 1 base from V and 3 bases from J, the junction contained 10 bases not matched to a gene. The CDR3 covers 16 residues. Study results and limitations: Information on adherence to ART, viral resistance or therapy changes was unavailable.

An immunoSEQ assay, version v3.0, was performed at survey level. Using immunoSEQ multiplex PCR, the repertoire was profiled, and TCRdb retains in-frame clones only, with some absent. Counted here are roughly 14,000 clones, almost 90% occurring once; the ten biggest clones make up roughly 15%. Sequenced here: unsorted PBMCs, sampled more than 2.2 years before starting antiretroviral therapy. This TCR was recovered from a woman in her twenties or thirties with HIV. The rearrangement uses TRBV29-1 and TRBJ2-7, with 9 nucleotides matching TRBD1. The CDR3 region is CSVEADDRGENYEQYF. In nucleotides, the CDR3 is TGCAGCGTTGAAGCCGATGACAGGGGGGAGAACTACGAGCAGTACTTC.